A single sample is the source of the 21 T cell receptor beta chains below, sequenced in a study of regulatory T cells in long-lasting Graves disease. Time point defined: persistent/refractory GD, antithyroid drugs over 5 years with positive TRAb. From PBMCs, RNA was extracted and then used to make the TCR library. Construction of TCR beta libraries relied on iRepertoire HTBI primers and on Arm-PCR targeting CDR3 regions. TCRdb redid the calling of the multiplex PCR reads with MiXCR, one entry per CDR3 protein. The sample consists of under 350,000 distinct CDR3 sequences, roughly a fifth of them appearing once. The input for sequencing was peripheral blood mononuclear cells (PBMCs), taken when the disease was refractory, from a patient treated with antithyroid drugs. The receptor set was obtained from a female donor with Graves disease.

The chain carries TRBV28 and TRBJ1-4; no definite D call. The CDR3 is made up of 12 amino acids. V was trimmed by 11 bases and J by 3 bases, leaving 10 bases between them. Germline CDR1 and CDR2: MDHEN and SYDVKM. CDR3 residues: CASRASNEKLFF. The CDR3 region has the DNA TGTGCCTCGAGGGCATCTAATGAAAAACTGTTTTTT.

With regard to this clonotype: A much larger clone lies one base from this, so it may be a read error. This sequence joins TRBV7-9 and TRBJ1-2; perhaps TRBD1 as D (6 bases). CDR1 is SEHNR, CDR2 FQNEAQ, per germline (reference sequence). Between the trimmed V and J ends, which lost 6 bases and 8 bases, there was a span of 10 bases. The CDR3 runs 11 residues. The CDR3 loop is CASRSGDGYTF. The CDR3 DNA follows: TGTGCCAGCAGATCAGGGGACGGCTACACCTTC.

The chain employs TRBV7-2 and TRBJ2-7; TRBD2 might be the D (6 bases). Trimming took 4 bases from V and 2 from J, leaving 12 bases between them. The germline CDR1 and CDR2 sequences are SGHTA and FQGNSA. The CDR3 runs to 14 residues. In DNA, the CDR3 is TGTGCCAGCAGCTCTCGGGGGACCCCCTACGAGCAGTACTTC. This codes for CASSSRGTPYEQYF.

This clonotype was detected a few times. This chain connects TRBV20-1 to TRBJ1-2; 12 nucleotides line up with TRBD1. There are 15 residues in the CDR3. J lost 3 bases, V lost 3 bases, and 5 bases had no gene match. Germline V gives CDR1 DFQATT, CDR2 SNEGSKA (reference sequence). The CDR3 DNA sequence: TGCAGTGCTAGCCTGGGACAGGGGGCGGACTATGGCTACACCTTC. Its protein product is CSASLGQGADYGYTF.

A word on this clonotype: The junction departs from the called germline gene at one end, perhaps through a read error. The chain employs TRBV5-1 and TRBJ2-7; 11 nucleotides match TRBD2. Looked up from germline, CDR1 is SGHRS and CDR2 is YFSETQ. The CDR3 covers 14 residues. CDR3 DNA: TGCGCCGGCAGTAGGACTAGCGGGTTTTACGAGCAGTACTTC. This translates into CAGSRTSGFYEQYF. Drawing the rest from reference TRBV5-1 and TRBJ2-7, the complete variable domain is KAGVTQTPRYLIKTRGQQVTLSCSPISGHRSVSWYQQTPGQGLQFLFEYFSETQRNKGNFPGRFSGRQFSNSRSEMNVSTLELGDSALYLCAGSRTSGFYEQYFGPGTRLTVT.

On this clonotype: The germline gene is not matched at one end of the junction; a read error may be the cause. This sequence joins TRBV5-1 and TRBJ2-7; the match to TRBD2 covers 13 bases. The CDR3 totals 19 residues. Germline-derived CDR1 and CDR2 are SGHRS and YFSETQ. CDR3 amino acids: CASSLTGLAGDMDSSEQYF. CDR3 DNA: TGCGCCAGCAGCTTGACCGGACTAGCGGGAGATATGGATTCCTCCGAGCAGTACTTC.

The chain recombines TRBV7-9 with TRBJ1-4; 7 bases are shared with TRBD1. Germline trimming cut 1 base from V and 0 bases from J; bases unmatched to any gene: 17. This CDR3 is built from 21 residues. The V gene's germline CDR1 is SEHNR and CDR2 FQNEAQ (reference sequence). The CDR3 coding sequence is TGTGCCAGCAGCTTAGACTGGGGACAGCATATAGCTGGGGCAACTAATGAAAAACTGTTTTTT. Translating it yields CASSLDWGQHIAGATNEKLFF.

CDR3 in amino acids: CASSQDRGADTQYF. The CDR3 nucleotides are TGTGCCAGCAGCCAAGACAGGGGTGCAGATACGCAGTATTTT. This sequence joins TRBV28 and TRBJ2-3, with TRBD1 matching over 8 bases. CDR1 is MDHEN and CDR2 is SYDVKM in the germline V gene. With V trimmed by 6 bases and J by 4 bases, 6 bases remained unmatched. The CDR3 length is 14 residues.

For this clonotype: This may be a read error, as it is one base from a much larger clone. This chain links TRBV6-2 or TRBV6-3 with TRBJ1-1, with a weak D call TRBD1 (6 bases). Germline CDR1 reads MNHEY; CDR2 reads SVGEGT. Trimming removed 5 bases from V and 1 base from J, with 20 bases in between. This CDR3 has 17 amino acids. DNA of the CDR3: TGTGCCAGCAGTCGGTCCAGGGGTGTGACTGAGAACACTGAAGCTTTCTTT. It translates to CASSRSRGVTENTEAFF.

As to this clonotype: A read error may be the cause here, since a much bigger clone is one base away. The rearrangement links TRBV20-1 to TRBJ2-5, with 10 positions matching TRBD1. The ends lost 1 base at V and 7 bases at J; junction bases unmatched: 6. The CDR3 is 14 amino acids. Per germline, CDR1 DFQATT and CDR2 SNEGSKA (reference sequence). CDR3 in amino acids: CSARGQGAWGTQYF. As DNA, the CDR3 is TGCAGTGCTAGAGGACAGGGGGCTTGGGGGACCCAGTACTTC.

This clonotype was counted at least ten times. This chain links TRBV2 with TRBJ1-1; D not certain. Germline V lookup: CDR1 SNHLY, CDR2 FYNNEI. The CDR3 covers 10 residues. Trimming pared 5 bases from V and 2 bases from J, leaving 0 bases between. CDR3 DNA sequence: TGTGCCAGCAGTAACACTGAAGCTTTCTTT. This codes for CASSNTEAFF.

This clonotype has just a few counts. This chain links TRBV20-1 with TRBJ2-7; D is undetermined. The CDR3 totals 13 residues. The germline gives CDR1 DFQATT, CDR2 SNEGSKA (reference sequence). Trimming removed 3 bases at V and 2 bases at J, with 11 bases between. The chain's CDR3 is CSASWASPYEQYF. The CDR3 DNA is TGCAGTGCTAGTTGGGCTTCCCCCTACGAGCAGTACTTC.

This clonotype was counted only a few times. This chain joins TRBV29-1 and TRBJ2-2; D ambiguous. Per the germline V gene, CDR1 is SQVTM and CDR2 is ANQGSEA. With 4 bases removed from V and 1 base from J, the gap between germline ends came to 7 bases. The CDR3 spans 13 residues. This chain's CDR3 is CSVGQRNTGELFF. CDR3 bases: TGCAGCGTTGGGCAGAGGAACACCGGGGAGCTGTTTTTT.

This clonotype came up a few times. The chain joins TRBV11-2 to TRBJ2-7, with 9 bases lining up with TRBD2. The germline V gene has CDR1 SGHAT and CDR2 FQNNGV. V shed 1 base, J shed 4 bases, and the junction held 8 bases outside the gene matches. The CDR3 runs 16 residues. Here the CDR3 reads CASSLGPAGGFYEQYF. As DNA, the CDR3 is TGTGCCAGCAGCTTAGGACCTGCGGGAGGGTTTTACGAGCAGTACTTC.

This clonotype was counted ten times or more. V is TRBV12-3 or TRBV12-4 and J is TRBJ1-4; tentatively, D is TRBD1 (6 bases). The CDR3 runs to 13 residues. V lost 5 bases and J 8 bases, leaving 12 bases between the germline ends. CDR3 sequence: CASSRDTGEKLFF. In DNA form, the CDR3 reads TGTGCCAGCAGTCGGGACACAGGGGAAAAACTGTTTTTT.

This clonotype occurred many times. This chain connects TRBV7-8 to TRBJ1-2; D is uncertain. Trimming took off 3 bases at V and 5 bases at J, with 7 bases between the two ends. The CDR3 has 12 residues. The germline gives CDR1 SGHVS, CDR2 FQNEAQ. The CDR3 DNA sequence: TGTGCCAGCAGCTTGGCCTTTTATGGCTACACCTTC. It encodes CASSLAFYGYTF.

This clonotype has at least ten counts. The chain joins TRBV6-1 to TRBJ1-1; D remains ambiguous. Trimming removed 8 bases from V and 1 base from J, with 11 bases in between. The CDR3 contains 13 residues. Germline assignment: CDR1 MNHNS and CDR2 SASEGT. This CDR3 reads CASRPTENTEAFF. The DNA for the CDR3 is TGTGCCAGCCGACCGACCGAGAACACTGAAGCTTTCTTT.

This clonotype was seen more than once but under ten times. The chain links TRBV20-1 to TRBJ2-7, with 10 bases lining up with TRBD2. The length of the CDR3 is 15 residues. Germline loops: CDR1 DFQATT, CDR2 SNEGSKA (reference sequence). The ends lost 3 bases at V and 1 base at J; junction bases unmatched: 6. The CDR3 protein is CSASSVLAGSYEQYF. The CDR3 bases are TGCAGTGCTAGTTCCGTACTAGCGGGGTCCTACGAGCAGTACTTC.

This clonotype was found many times. The chain links TRBV11-2 to TRBJ2-7; D is possibly TRBD1 (9 bases). The CDR3 runs 16 residues. Germline loops: CDR1 SGHAT, CDR2 FQNNGV. The V and J ends lost 1 base and 6 bases respectively, with 19 bases between them. The CDR3 sequence: CASSLVWGTGTSEQYF. The DNA for the CDR3 is TGTGCCAGCAGCTTAGTTTGGGGGACAGGGACTAGCGAGCAGTACTTC.

The rearrangement uses TRBV14 and TRBJ2-7, with D tentatively TRBD1 (6 bases). This CDR3 comprises 15 residues. In germline, CDR1 is SGHDN, CDR2 FVKESK. V shed 3 bases and J shed 3 bases, with 15 bases lying between them. DNA for the CDR3: TGTGCCAGCAGCCACCCCCCGACAGGATTCTACGAGCAGTACTTC. Translating gives CASSHPPTGFYEQYF.

This clonotype came up a few times. The V gene is TRBV7-2, the J gene TRBJ2-7; perhaps TRBD2 as D (6 bases). The CDR3 extends over 17 amino acids. Germline assignment: CDR1 SGHTA and CDR2 FQGNSA. V was pared by 5 bases and J by 0 bases, with 20 bases between. The CDR3 nucleotides read TGTGCCAGCAGCGCCGTGGGGGGTTGGGGAGGCTCCTACGAGCAGTACTTC. Translation gives CASSAVGGWGGSYEQYF.